These 27 T cell receptor beta chains were sequenced from one sample in a study of shared clonotypes between healthy human individuals. Method: immunoSEQ multiplex PCR; TCRdb's copy keeps in-frame clones and lacks some. This table has around 690,000 clones, 90% appearing once. Sequenced: memory CD8+ T cells from PBMCs. The subset denotes: CD45RO+ cells pooled with CCR7-negative TemRA cells. The receptors come from a man aged 18 to 29 in good health. Some clones in this sample may be carry-over from other donors' samples.

The J gene is TRBJ2-1, the V gene TRBV27; D gene uncertain. Germline CDR1 is MNHEY and CDR2 is SMNVEV (reference sequence). Trimming shortened V by 6 bases and J by 10 bases, and 16 bases separated the two germline ends. The length of the CDR3 is 13 residues. This chain's CDR3 is CASSETQIGEQFF. For the CDR3, the DNA is TGTGCCAGCAGCGAGACCCAAATTGGCGAGCAGTTCTTC.

J is TRBJ2-7 and V is TRBV7-9; D is unresolved. The V gene lost 1 base and the J gene lost 4 bases, with 11 bases spanning the gap. Germline V gives CDR1 SEHNR, CDR2 FQNEAQ (reference sequence). The CDR3 runs to 14 residues. DNA for the CDR3: TGTGCCAGCAGCTTAGTAGGTCTACTTTACGAGCAGTACTTC. This sequence encodes CASSLVGLLYEQYF.

The rearrangement joins TRBV2 to TRBJ1-2, with TRBD1 matching 7 bases. This CDR3 is 14 amino acids long. The J segment lost 1 base and the V segment lost 10 bases, leaving 9 bases of the junction unmatched. Germline V gene data show CDR1 as SNHLY and CDR2 as FYNNEI. CDR3 DNA sequence: TGTGCCAACCCGGAGGGGGCCGATAACTATGGCTACACCTTC. Its translation is CANPEGADNYGYTF.

V usage is TRBV2 and J usage is TRBJ2-7; 10 nucleotides align to TRBD2. Germline CDR1 reads SNHLY; CDR2 reads FYNNEI. The V and J ends lost 6 bases and 3 bases, in that order; junction bases with no gene match: 8. The CDR3 runs to 15 residues. The chain's CDR3 is CASSPSGGADYEQYF. For the CDR3, the DNA is TGTGCCAGCAGCCCAAGCGGGGGGGCCGACTACGAGCAGTACTTC.

This chain uses TRBV27 with TRBJ2-3; D unclear. Germline CDR1 is MNHEY and CDR2 is SMNVEV (reference sequence). This CDR3 has 16 amino acids. Trimming left V 5 bases short and J 4 bases short, with 19 bases between. As DNA, the CDR3 is TGTGCCAGCAGTCCACTGGCTGCCGTGGCACCAGATACGCAGTATTTT. The encoded protein is CASSPLAAVAPDTQYF.

V and J are TRBV7-8 and TRBJ2-7, with D tentatively TRBD2 (6 bases). Germline V CDR1 and CDR2: SGHVS, FQNEAQ. This CDR3 spans 13 amino acids. With 5 bases removed from V and 2 bases from J, the gap between germline ends came to 10 bases. CDR3 in amino acids: CASSPPGAYEQYF. CDR3 coding DNA: TGTGCCAGCAGCCCGCCGGGGGCCTACGAGCAGTACTTC.

The genes are TRBV5-6 and TRBJ2-1, with TRBD2 matching 8 bases. V shed 4 bases, J shed 8 bases, and the junction held 14 bases outside the gene matches. The CDR3 consists of 16 residues. Germline loops: CDR1 SGHDT, CDR2 YYEEEE. The CDR3 sequence is CASSEGLAGLGDEQFF. CDR3 DNA sequence: TGTGCCAGCAGCGAAGGTTTAGCGGGACTTGGCGATGAGCAGTTCTTC.

The chain carries TRBV2 and TRBJ1-5, with D maybe TRBD1 (5 bases). Between the trimmed V and J ends, which lost 1 base and 4 bases, there was a span of 8 bases. Germline values: CDR1 SNHLY, CDR2 FYNNEI. The CDR3 sequence is 14 residues long. The CDR3, as DNA: TGTGCCAGCAGTGAAGGCTGGGGGAATCAGCCCCAGCATTTT. Protein sequence: CASSEGWGNQPQHF. Variable domain in full (rest from reference TRBV2 and TRBJ1-5): EPEVTQTPSHQVTQMGQEVILRCVPISNHLYFYWYRQILGQKVEFLVSFYNNEISEKSEIFDDQFSVERPDGSNFTLKIRSTKLEDSAMYFCASSEGWGNQPQHFGDGTRLSIL.

The V gene is TRBV5-1, the J gene TRBJ2-2; 9 bases are a match to TRBD1. In germline, CDR1 is SGHRS, CDR2 YFSETQ. With 3 bases clipped from V and 6 bases from J, the junction kept 6 bases outside the gene matches. This CDR3 is built from 15 residues. CDR3 protein: CASSWTGASPGELFF. CDR3 nucleotide sequence: TGCGCCAGCAGCTGGACAGGGGCCTCCCCCGGGGAGCTGTTTTTT.

In DNA form, the CDR3 reads TGCGCCAGCAGCTTGGACCAACCGACCTACAATGAGCAGTTCTTC. Protein sequence: CASSLDQPTYNEQFF. The chain couples TRBV5-1 to TRBJ2-1; D remains unclear. V shed 0 bases and J shed 2 bases, with 9 bases lying between them. Germline V gene lookup returns CDR1 SGHRS and CDR2 YFSETQ. The CDR3 runs to 15 residues. Based on the CDR3 plus reference TRBV5-1 and TRBJ2-1, the full variable domain is KAGVTQTPRYLIKTRGQQVTLSCSPISGHRSVSWYQQTPGQGLQFLFEYFSETQRNKGNFPGRFSGRQFSNSRSEMNVSTLELGDSALYLCASSLDQPTYNEQFFGPGTRLTVL.

The chain has TRBV9 and TRBJ1-1; no clear D. This CDR3 spans 14 amino acids. Trimming shortened V by 0 bases and J by 1 base, and 7 bases separated the two germline ends. From germline, CDR1 is SGDLS and CDR2 YYNGEE. This chain's CDR3 is CASSVGSRNTEAFF. The CDR3 region has the DNA TGTGCCAGCAGCGTAGGTTCAAGGAACACTGAAGCTTTCTTT.

The genes are TRBV27 and TRBJ2-3; D remains unclear. CDR1 is MNHEY and CDR2 is SMNVEV in the germline V gene (reference sequence). The CDR3 totals 15 residues. Trimming took 6 bases from V and 4 from J, leaving 17 bases between them. The chain's CDR3 is CASSPSGPPPDTQYF. The CDR3 coding sequence is TGTGCCAGCAGCCCCAGTGGACCTCCCCCAGATACGCAGTATTTT.

V is TRBV6-5 and J is TRBJ2-2; D ambiguous. The CDR3 runs to 14 residues. Trimming shortened V by 0 bases and J by 6 bases, and 8 bases separated the two germline ends. Germline CDR1 and CDR2: MNHEY and SVGAGI. The CDR3 sequence is CASSYSIGSGELFF. CDR3 sequence (DNA): TGTGCCAGCAGTTACTCGATCGGCTCCGGGGAGCTGTTTTTT.

J is TRBJ1-2 and V is TRBV28; D perhaps matches TRBD1 (6 bases). The germline gives CDR1 MDHEN, CDR2 SYDVKM. The CDR3 has 14 residues. Trimming stripped 6 bases from V and 6 bases from J, with 17 bases between. The CDR3 bases are TGTGCCAGCAGGGACTCACAGGGCCTCCATGGCTACACCTTC. Translation: CASRDSQGLHGYTF.

Worth noting for this clone: Other DNA sequences in this specimen translate into the identical CDR3. The chain joins TRBV27 to TRBJ2-7, with D hard to call. The V end lost 3 bases, the J end lost 2 bases, and 8 bases lay between the germline ends. This CDR3 is built from 13 residues. CDR1 is MNHEY and CDR2 is SMNVEV in the germline V gene (reference sequence). CDR3 residues: CASSFSRTYEQYF. The DNA for the CDR3 is TGTGCCAGCAGTTTTTCGCGGACCTACGAGCAGTACTTC.

The V and J genes are TRBV19 and TRBJ2-7, with TRBD1 identical over 10 bases. Germline lookup yields CDR1 LNHDA and CDR2 SQIVND (reference sequence). This CDR3 is 14 amino acids long. After removal of 6 bases from V and 4 bases from J, the junction contained 6 bases not matched to a gene. CDR3 loop: CASSRDRGLYEQYF. DNA for the CDR3: TGTGCCAGTAGCCGGGACAGGGGATTATACGAGCAGTACTTC.

The chain couples TRBV13 to TRBJ2-7; no definite D call. The length of the CDR3 is 13 residues. The germline CDR1 and CDR2 sequences are PRHDT and FYEKMQ (reference sequence). The V end was cut by 0 bases, the J end by 2 bases, with 5 bases between. Here the CDR3 reads CASSLGLAYEQYF. The CDR3 coding sequence is TGTGCCAGCAGCTTAGGGCTAGCCTACGAGCAGTACTTC.

The J gene is TRBJ2-7, the V gene TRBV29-1, with 8 nucleotides matching TRBD2. Germline CDR1 reads SQVTM; CDR2 reads ANQGSEA. This CDR3 comprises 13 residues. J was trimmed by 5 bases and V by 1 base; bases with no gene match: 4. Written as DNA, the CDR3 is TGCAGCGTTGAAGCCCGGGGGGGGCACGAGCAGTACTTC. Its translation is CSVEARGGHEQYF.

Concerning this clone: Additional DNA sequences in this sample encode the identical CDR3. The V and J genes are TRBV27 and TRBJ2-3, with TRBD2 as a possible D gene (6 bases). The CDR3 is 14 residues long. The ends were cut back, 3 bases at V and 0 bases at J, with 7 bases in the middle. Germline V gene sequence: CDR1 MNHEY, CDR2 SMNVEV (reference sequence). The CDR3 nucleotides read TGTGCCAGCAGTTTTGGGACTAGCACAGATACGCAGTATTTT. It yields the protein CASSFGTSTDTQYF.

The chain is built from TRBV9 and TRBJ2-7, with TRBD2 matching over 8 bases. Trimming cost V 4 bases and J 2 bases; bases outside gene matches: 8. CDR3 length: 15 residues. The germline gives CDR1 SGDLS, CDR2 YYNGEE. CDR3 amino acids: CASSNSGTRTYEQYF. The CDR3 DNA sequence: TGTGCCAGCAGCAATAGCGGGACCCGAACCTACGAGCAGTACTTC.

The chain joins TRBV7-9 to TRBJ1-1; the D gene is possibly TRBD1 (5 bases). CDR3 length: 16 residues. Germline CDR1 is SEHNR and CDR2 is FQNEAQ (reference sequence). Trimming removed 2 bases from V and 10 bases from J, with 23 bases in between. As DNA, the CDR3 is TGTGCCAGCAGCTTAAACTCCGGGACTTCTAAGTCAGGAGCTTTCTTT. Translation gives CASSLNSGTSKSGAFF.

The count of this clone is one. The chain is built from TRBV2 and TRBJ1-3; D gene unclear. V was clipped by 8 bases and J by 4 bases, with 3 bases between them. The germline V gene has CDR1 SNHLY and CDR2 FYNNEI. The CDR3 is 10 amino acids. The CDR3, as DNA: TGTGCCAGCCGGGGAAACACCATATATTTT. Translated: CASRGNTIYF.

The chain combines TRBV6-6 with TRBJ2-3; D unclear. With 0 bases removed from V and 6 bases from J, the gap between germline ends came to 10 bases. CDR1 and CDR2 from the germline V gene are MNHNY and SVGAGI (reference sequence). The CDR3 length is 14 residues. The CDR3 protein is CASSYSILVDTQYF. The CDR3 DNA follows: TGTGCCAGCAGTTACTCGATACTTGTGGATACGCAGTATTTT.

This chain connects TRBV19 to TRBJ2-1; D unresolved. V was cut by 3 bases and J by 7 bases, with 16 bases left in between. The germline V gene encodes CDR1 LNHDA and CDR2 SQIVND (reference sequence). The CDR3 runs to 15 residues. CDR3 DNA sequence: TGTGCCAGTAGTATGTTTGGAGCGATTCTGAATGAGCAGTTCTTC. Residues: CASSMFGAILNEQFF.

The gene calls are TRBV19 and TRBJ1-1; a weak D match, TRBD1 (6 bases). The germline V gene has CDR1 LNHDA and CDR2 SQIVND (reference sequence). The V and J ends lost 3 bases and 7 bases respectively, with 12 bases between them. The CDR3 sequence is 13 residues long. CDR3: CASSMTGLGEAFF. The CDR3 bases are TGTGCCAGTAGTATGACAGGACTGGGTGAAGCTTTCTTT.

The rearrangement joins TRBV4-3 to TRBJ2-1; D is uncertain. The CDR3 extends over 16 amino acids. Germline V CDR1 and CDR2: LGHNA, YSLEER. V was clipped by 0 bases and J by 5 bases, with 14 bases between them. The CDR3 is CASSQDLSGRHNEQFF. Written as DNA, the CDR3 is TGCGCCAGCAGCCAAGATCTTTCAGGAAGACACAATGAGCAGTTCTTC.

The chain carries TRBV7-8 and TRBJ2-7; 14 bases fit TRBD2. From germline, CDR1 is SGHVS and CDR2 FQNEAQ. The CDR3 has 16 residues. The V gene end was trimmed by 5 bases and the J gene end by 1 base; junction bases not matched to a gene: 4. CDR3 residues: CASSVGTSGRSYEQYF. The CDR3 nucleotides read TGTGCCAGCAGCGTAGGGACTAGCGGGAGATCCTACGAGCAGTACTTC.